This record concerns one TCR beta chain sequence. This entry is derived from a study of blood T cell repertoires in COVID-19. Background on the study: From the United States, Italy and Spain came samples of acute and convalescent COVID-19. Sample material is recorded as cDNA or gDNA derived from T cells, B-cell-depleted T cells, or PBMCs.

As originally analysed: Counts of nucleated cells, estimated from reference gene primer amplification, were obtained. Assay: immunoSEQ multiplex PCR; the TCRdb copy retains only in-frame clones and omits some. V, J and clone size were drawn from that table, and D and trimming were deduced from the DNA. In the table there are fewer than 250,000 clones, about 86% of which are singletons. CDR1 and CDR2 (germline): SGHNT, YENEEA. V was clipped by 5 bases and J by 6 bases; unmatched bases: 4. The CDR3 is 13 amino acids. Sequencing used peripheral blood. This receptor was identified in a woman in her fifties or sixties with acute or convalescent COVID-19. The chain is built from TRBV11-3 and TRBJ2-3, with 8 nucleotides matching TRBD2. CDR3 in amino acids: CASSPSGGDTQYF. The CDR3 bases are TGTGCCAGCAGCCCATCGGGAGGGGATACGCAGTATTTT.